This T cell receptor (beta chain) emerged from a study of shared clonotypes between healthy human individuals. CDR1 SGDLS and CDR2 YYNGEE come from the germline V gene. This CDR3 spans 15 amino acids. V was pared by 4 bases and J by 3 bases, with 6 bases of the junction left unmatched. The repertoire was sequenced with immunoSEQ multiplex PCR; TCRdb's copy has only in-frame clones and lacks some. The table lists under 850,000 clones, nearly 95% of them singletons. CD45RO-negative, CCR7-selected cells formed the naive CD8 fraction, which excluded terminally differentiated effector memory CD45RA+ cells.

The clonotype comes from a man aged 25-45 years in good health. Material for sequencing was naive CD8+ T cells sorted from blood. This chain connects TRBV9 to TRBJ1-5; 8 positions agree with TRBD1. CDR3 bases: TGTGCCAGCAGCCGGACAGGGTCCTACAATCAGCCCCAGCATTTT. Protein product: CASSRTGSYNQPQHF.